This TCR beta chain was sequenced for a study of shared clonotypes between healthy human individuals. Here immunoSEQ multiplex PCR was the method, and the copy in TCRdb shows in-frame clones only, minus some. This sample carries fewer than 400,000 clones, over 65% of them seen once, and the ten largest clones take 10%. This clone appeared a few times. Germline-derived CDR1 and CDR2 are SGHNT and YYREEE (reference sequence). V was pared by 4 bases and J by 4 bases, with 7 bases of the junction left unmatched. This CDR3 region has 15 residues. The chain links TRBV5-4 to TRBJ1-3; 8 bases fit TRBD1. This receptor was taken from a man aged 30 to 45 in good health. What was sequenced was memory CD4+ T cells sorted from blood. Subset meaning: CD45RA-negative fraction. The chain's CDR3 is CASSLFQGAGNTIYF. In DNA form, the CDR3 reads TGTGCCAGCAGCCTCTTCCAGGGGGCGGGAAACACCATATATTTT.